This T cell receptor beta chain stems from a study of blood T cells in healthy people across ages. This CDR3 has 14 residues. Between the trimmed V and J ends, which lost 4 bases and 6 bases, there was a span of 16 bases. CDR1 SGHRS and CDR2 YFSETQ come from the germline V gene. General study points: Among T cells, TCR beta diversity per million cells dropped roughly linearly as age rose. More naive CD4+ cells and higher diversity were found in long-lived than in aged donors.

Primers used in a second PCR of roughly 7 to 12 cycles were a sample-barcoded 5' primer and a J-beta primer mix. All cDNA molecules were each tagged by a template-switch adaptor with 12 random nucleotides. MiXCR, run by TCRdb on the 5' RACE reads, gives a single entry per CDR3 protein. This table has about 640,000 distinct CDR3 sequences, roughly 31% appearing once. As to this clonotype: Its cognate antigen is unknown.

The source is a woman older than 75 in good health. The chain combines TRBV5-1 with TRBJ1-2; D is ambiguous. Sequences were obtained from blood. For the CDR3, the DNA is TGCGCCAGCAGCCCAGTGGACCCTATTGATGGCTACACCTTC. This sequence encodes CASSPVDPIDGYTF.